These 12 T cell receptor beta chains came from one sample sequenced in a study of T cell responses to AZD1222 COVID-19 vaccine. Assay used: immunoSEQ multiplex PCR; TCRdb lists only in-frame clones, some missing. The sample lists fewer than 150,000 clones; 92% were seen once. Source: peripheral blood, taken on day 0 of AZD1222 vaccination. All receptors derive from an adult in good health.

CDR3 in DNA: TGCGCCAGCAGCTTCGAGGTAGGGGACTCAGCTAACTATGGCTACACCTTC. Its translation: CASSFEVGDSANYGYTF. This chain joins TRBV5-1 and TRBJ1-2, with a tentative D call TRBD1 (5 bases). Germline values: CDR1 SGHRS, CDR2 YFSETQ. Trimming stripped 2 bases from V and 0 bases from J, with 17 bases between. The CDR3 loop spans 17 amino acids.

The CDR3 DNA follows: TGCGCCAGCAGCCCCTCGGGACAGGGGGCCGTCGAAGCTTTCTTT. As protein: CASSPSGQGAVEAFF. The chain is built from TRBV4-3 and TRBJ1-1, with 12 bases identical to TRBD1. There are 15 residues in the CDR3. With V trimmed by 4 bases and J by 8 bases, 8 bases remained unmatched. Per the germline V gene, CDR1 is LGHNA and CDR2 is YSLEER.

The rearrangement links TRBV4-1 to TRBJ2-7; 10 nucleotides line up with TRBD2. The CDR3 is 17 amino acids. Germline V CDR1 and CDR2: MGHRA, YSYEKL. Losses at the gene ends were 0 bases for V and 7 bases for J; bases not matched to a gene: 12. The CDR3 here is CASSQDLAGVWAGEQYF. The CDR3 region has the DNA TGCGCCAGCAGCCAAGATCTAGCGGGAGTATGGGCGGGGGAGCAGTACTTC.

The genes are TRBV21-1 and TRBJ1-3. TRBV21-1 has pseudogene status. CDR3 length: 11 amino acids. The CDR3 coding sequence is TGTGCCAGCAGCATGGACGGACCTATATATTTT. It translates to CASSMDGPIYF.

The chain combines TRBV6-2 or TRBV6-3 with TRBJ1-2; D not resolved. Germline V lookup: CDR1 MNHEY, CDR2 SVGEGT. Trimming left V 0 bases short and J 5 bases short, with 1 base between. The CDR3 is 11 amino acids. CDR3: CASSYSYGYTF. CDR3 in DNA: TGTGCCAGCAGTTACTCGTATGGCTACACCTTC.

CDR3 protein: CASRLMASGNNEQFF. DNA for the CDR3: TGTGCCAGCAGACTGATGGCTAGCGGGAACAATGAGCAGTTCTTC. This sequence joins TRBV5-8 and TRBJ2-1; 9 bases are shared with TRBD2. V dropped 5 bases and J dropped 5; count of bases not matched to a gene: 8. Looked up from germline, CDR1 is SGHTS and CDR2 is YDEGEE. The CDR3 length is 15 residues. Combining the CDR3 with reference TRBV5-8 and TRBJ2-1 gives the whole variable domain EAGVTQSPTHLIKTRGQQATLRCSPISGHTSVYWYQQALGLGLQFLLWYDEGEERNRGNFPPRFSGRQFPNYSSELNVNALELEDSALYLCASRLMASGNNEQFFGPGTRLTVL.

The count of this clone is one. The chain uses TRBV7-6 and TRBJ2-7; D perhaps matches TRBD2 (6 bases). CDR1 and CDR2 from the germline V gene are SGHVS and FNYEAQ. V shed 0 bases and J shed 1 base, with 10 bases lying between them. This CDR3 has 15 residues. As DNA, the CDR3 is TGTGCCAGCAGCTTAGCAGCGGGTCCTTCCTACGAGCAGTACTTC. This sequence encodes CASSLAAGPSYEQYF.

This rearrangement joins TRBV5-1 to TRBJ2-7; a possible D gene is TRBD2 (6 bases). Germline V lookup: CDR1 SGHRS, CDR2 YFSETQ. This CDR3 region has 12 residues. With 3 bases removed from V and 6 bases from J, the gap between germline ends came to 10 bases. CDR3 amino acids: CASSSDGGEQYF. The CDR3 nucleotides are TGCGCCAGCAGCTCGGACGGGGGCGAGCAGTACTTC.

This sequence joins TRBV5-6 and TRBJ1-1; D uncertain. V was cut by 0 bases and J by 4 bases, with 4 bases left in between. This CDR3 is built from 12 residues. Germline V lookup: CDR1 SGHDT, CDR2 YYEEEE. The CDR3 nucleotides read TGTGCCAGCAGCTTGGGGGCCACTGAAGCTTTCTTT. This codes for CASSLGATEAFF.

This clone was seen just once. The J gene is TRBJ2-3, the V gene TRBV10-1; possibly TRBD1 for D (5 bases). CDR1 and CDR2 from the germline V gene are WNHNN and SYGVQD (reference sequence). This CDR3 has 14 residues. Deletions cut 6 bases from V and 0 bases from J, with 10 bases between. CDR3 residues: CASSWTSSTDTQYF. The CDR3 coding sequence is TGCGCCAGCAGCTGGACATCTAGCACAGATACGCAGTATTTT.

The chain employs TRBV6-1 and TRBJ2-7, with D perhaps being TRBD1 or TRBD2 (5 bases each). This CDR3 contains 17 residues. Trimming left V 5 bases short and J 1 base short, with 21 bases between. Per the germline V gene, CDR1 is MNHNS and CDR2 is SASEGT. CDR3 nucleotides: TGTGCCAGCAGTAAAGGGACGGACCGAGTGAAATCCTACGAGCAGTACTTC. Protein: CASSKGTDRVKSYEQYF.

The V and J genes are TRBV27 and TRBJ1-5, with D unresolved. Germline CDR1 and CDR2: MNHEY and SMNVEV (reference sequence). The length of the CDR3 is 16 residues. Trimming took 5 bases from V and 0 from J, leaving 14 bases between them. The CDR3 region is CASSPFVWGSNQPQHF. The CDR3 bases are TGTGCCAGCAGTCCCTTCGTTTGGGGTAGCAATCAGCCCCAGCATTTT.